The 19 T cell receptor beta chains reported below all come from one sample, sequenced in a study of shared clonotypes between healthy human individuals. Assay: immunoSEQ multiplex PCR; the TCRdb copy retains only in-frame clones and omits some. The table shows about 770,000 clones, with around 70% occurring only once. Sequenced input: memory CD4+ T cells sorted from blood. As to subset: CD45RA-negative fraction. Receptors originate from a woman in her twenties or thirties in good health.

The chain is built from TRBV19 and TRBJ2-2; D is possibly TRBD1 or TRBD2 (6 bases each). Germline CDR1 and CDR2: LNHDA and SQIVND (reference sequence). V gave up 7 bases and J gave up 7 bases, with 16 bases separating them. The CDR3 spans 14 residues. CDR3 sequence (DNA): TGTGCCAGTACAACAAGAGGGGGGAGCGGGGAGCTGTTTTTT. Its protein product is CASTTRGGSGELFF.

This chain links TRBV18 with TRBJ2-1; TRBD2 matches at 12 bases. CDR3 length: 17 amino acids. V lost 2 bases, J lost 2 bases, and 4 bases stayed unmatched. Per the germline V gene, CDR1 is KGHSH and CDR2 is LQKENI. The CDR3 DNA reads TGTGCCAGCTCACCAGGTACTAGCGGGGGGACCTACAATGAGCAGTTCTTC. Encoded protein: CASSPGTSGGTYNEQFF.

The rearrangement uses TRBV6-5 and TRBJ1-4; D not resolved. The germline CDR1 and CDR2 sequences are MNHEY and SVGAGI. The CDR3 spans 14 residues. V was clipped by 6 bases and J by 2 bases, with 10 bases between them. CDR3 nucleotides: TGTGCCAGCAGCCTGTCCCGCACTAATGAAAAACTGTTTTTT. Protein: CASSLSRTNEKLFF.

The sample holds one count of this clone. DNA for the CDR3: TGTGCCAGCAGCTTAGGAGGCGACCTCAGGAGGTACACCTTC. This encodes CASSLGGDLRRYTF. This chain uses TRBV7-2 with TRBJ1-2; D uncertain. In germline, CDR1 is SGHTA, CDR2 FQGNSA. CDR3 length equals 14 residues. Trimming stripped 1 base from V and 11 bases from J, with 17 bases between. The variable domain in full, completed from reference TRBV7-2 and TRBJ1-2, reads GAGVSQSPSNKVTEKGKDVELRCDPISGHTALYWYRQSLGQGLEFLIYFQGNSAPDKSGLPSDRFSAERTGGSVSTLTIQRTQQEDSAVYLCASSLGGDLRRYTFGSGTRLTVV.

This rearrangement joins TRBV27 to TRBJ1-4; D gene uncertain. The germline V gene has CDR1 MNHEY and CDR2 SMNVEV (reference sequence). The CDR3 runs to 13 residues. V was pared by 4 bases and J by 8 bases, with 11 bases between. This CDR3 is CASSSLGEEKLFF. CDR3 coding DNA: TGTGCCAGCAGTTCGCTGGGCGAGGAAAAACTGTTTTTT.

The rearrangement uses TRBV5-1 and TRBJ2-7; 11 nucleotides align to TRBD2. The ends lost 4 bases at V and 3 bases at J; junction bases unmatched: 3. There are 14 residues in the CDR3. Germline values: CDR1 SGHRS, CDR2 YFSETQ. CDR3: CASSSSGRGYEQYF. CDR3 in DNA: TGCGCCAGCAGCAGTAGCGGGAGGGGCTACGAGCAGTACTTC.

The chain uses TRBV10-3 and TRBJ2-7, with 7 bases lining up with TRBD1. The CDR3 has 15 amino acids. V was pared by 5 bases and J by 1 base, with 8 bases of the junction left unmatched. From germline, CDR1 is ENHRY and CDR2 SYGVKD. The DNA for the CDR3 is TGTGCCATCAGTAAGGACAGGATAGGGTCCTACGAGCAGTACTTC. This encodes CAISKDRIGSYEQYF.

The chain employs TRBV4-1 and TRBJ2-1; tentatively, D is TRBD2 (6 bases). In germline, CDR1 is MGHRA, CDR2 YSYEKL. The V end lost 4 bases, the J end lost 2 bases, and 15 bases lay between the germline ends. There are 16 residues in the CDR3. CDR3 in amino acids: CASSRTGAGAYNEQFF. DNA of the CDR3: TGCGCCAGCAGCCGAACGGGAGCCGGGGCCTACAATGAGCAGTTCTTC.

This rearrangement joins TRBV5-4 to TRBJ1-2; 7 bases agree with TRBD1. With V trimmed by 4 bases and J by 0 bases, 6 bases remained unmatched. The CDR3 extends over 15 amino acids. Germline CDR1 is SGHNT and CDR2 is YYREEE (reference sequence). CDR3 protein: CASSPGTASNYGYTF. Written as DNA, the CDR3 is TGTGCCAGCAGCCCTGGGACAGCCTCTAACTATGGCTACACCTTC.

V gene TRBV5-1 combines with J gene TRBJ2-3; D possibly matches TRBD1 or TRBD2 (5 bases each). This CDR3 has 16 amino acids. CDR1 SGHRS and CDR2 YFSETQ come from the germline V gene. V was cut by 3 bases and J by 0 bases, with 14 bases left in between. The CDR3 reads CASSYAQGPSTDTQYF. The CDR3 DNA follows: TGCGCCAGCAGCTACGCCCAGGGACCAAGCACAGATACGCAGTATTTT.

V and J are TRBV15 and TRBJ2-7; the match to TRBD2 covers 10 bases. The CDR3 contains 16 residues. CDR1 is LNHNV and CDR2 is YYDKDF in the germline V gene (reference sequence). With V trimmed by 1 base and J by 4 bases, 7 bases remained unmatched. The CDR3 DNA reads as TGTGCCACCAGCAGAGGGACTAGCGGATATGATTACGAGCAGTACTTC. Translating it yields CATSRGTSGYDYEQYF.

The V gene is TRBV5-6, the J gene TRBJ1-2; TRBD1 might be the D (6 bases). Germline V gene lookup returns CDR1 SGHDT and CDR2 YYEEEE. This CDR3 is built from 14 residues. The V and J ends lost 2 bases and 4 bases respectively, with 12 bases between them. The CDR3 sequence is CASSLRGAGYGYTF. The DNA for the CDR3 is TGTGCCAGCAGCTTACGGGGGGCTGGCTATGGCTACACCTTC. Together with reference TRBV5-6 and TRBJ1-2, the CDR3 gives the full variable domain: DAGVTQSPTHLIKTRGQQVTLRCSPKSGHDTVSWYQQALGQGPQFIFQYYEEEERQRGNFPDRFSGHQFPNYSSELNVNALLLGDSALYLCASSLRGAGYGYTFGSGTRLTVV.

This chain joins TRBV27 and TRBJ1-2; D uncertain. The V end lost 2 bases, the J end lost 1 base, and 8 bases lay between the germline ends. This CDR3 comprises 14 residues. Germline V gene sequence: CDR1 MNHEY, CDR2 SMNVEV (reference sequence). The CDR3 protein is CASSLGPINYGYTF. The CDR3 DNA reads as TGTGCCAGCAGTTTAGGGCCGATTAACTATGGCTACACCTTC.

With respect to this clone: The sample holds other DNA sequences that translate to the same CDR3. V is TRBV5-4 and J is TRBJ1-1; 11 bases fit TRBD1. Trimming at V came to 4 bases and at J to 1 base, leaving 6 bases not matched to a gene. The germline V gene encodes CDR1 SGHNT and CDR2 YYREEE (reference sequence). The CDR3 sequence is 16 residues long. This chain's CDR3 is CASSPGTGGGNTEAFF. The CDR3 bases are TGTGCCAGCAGCCCCGGGACAGGGGGTGGGAACACTGAAGCTTTCTTT.

This clone showed up just once. The same CDR3 is also encoded by other DNA sequences in this sample. The rearrangement uses TRBV5-1 and TRBJ2-1; the D call may be TRBD1 or TRBD2 (5 bases each). The CDR3 is made up of 13 amino acids. The germline V and J ends were trimmed by 3 bases and 8 bases, with 12 bases remaining between them. Germline V lookup: CDR1 SGHRS, CDR2 YFSETQ. This chain's CDR3 is CASSSGPRDEQFF. The DNA of the CDR3 is TGCGCCAGCAGCTCGGGGCCCCGGGATGAGCAGTTCTTC.

The CDR3 nucleotides are TGCGCCAGTAGTAGCGGGAGCCGGAACGAGCAGTACTTC. This translates into CASSSGSRNEQYF. This rearrangement joins TRBV10-2 to TRBJ2-7; 9 positions match TRBD2. The trim removed 9 bases at V and 5 bases at J, leaving 8 bases unmatched. Germline V gives CDR1 WSHSY, CDR2 SAAADI. This CDR3 has 13 residues.

This chain links TRBV10-1 with TRBJ2-3; D may be TRBD2 (6 bases). Trimming took 10 bases from V and 2 from J, leaving 22 bases between them. CDR1 is WNHNN, CDR2 SYGVQD, per germline (reference sequence). The CDR3 contains 16 residues. DNA of the CDR3: TGCGCCACCAGGACGTTTCTAGCGACGGCCACAGATACGCAGTATTTT. Translation gives CATRTFLATATDTQYF.

This clone was detected a few times. The V call is TRBV28, the J call TRBJ1-1; D perhaps matches TRBD1 (5 bases). CDR3 length equals 15 residues. Trimming removed 3 bases at V and 3 bases at J, with 14 bases between. Germline V gives CDR1 MDHEN, CDR2 SYDVKM. The CDR3 reads CASSLRGPQHTEAFF. In DNA, the CDR3 is TGTGCCAGCAGTTTGAGGGGCCCTCAGCACACTGAAGCTTTCTTT.

The CDR3 sequence is CASSPGGVGNTIYF. Written as DNA, the CDR3 is TGTGCCAGCAGCCCAGGCGGGGTTGGAAACACCATATATTTT. The chain joins TRBV6-1 to TRBJ1-3; D is unclear. Germline loops: CDR1 MNHNS, CDR2 SASEGT. Trimming cost V 6 bases and J 3 bases, with 12 bases left between them. The CDR3 spans 14 residues.